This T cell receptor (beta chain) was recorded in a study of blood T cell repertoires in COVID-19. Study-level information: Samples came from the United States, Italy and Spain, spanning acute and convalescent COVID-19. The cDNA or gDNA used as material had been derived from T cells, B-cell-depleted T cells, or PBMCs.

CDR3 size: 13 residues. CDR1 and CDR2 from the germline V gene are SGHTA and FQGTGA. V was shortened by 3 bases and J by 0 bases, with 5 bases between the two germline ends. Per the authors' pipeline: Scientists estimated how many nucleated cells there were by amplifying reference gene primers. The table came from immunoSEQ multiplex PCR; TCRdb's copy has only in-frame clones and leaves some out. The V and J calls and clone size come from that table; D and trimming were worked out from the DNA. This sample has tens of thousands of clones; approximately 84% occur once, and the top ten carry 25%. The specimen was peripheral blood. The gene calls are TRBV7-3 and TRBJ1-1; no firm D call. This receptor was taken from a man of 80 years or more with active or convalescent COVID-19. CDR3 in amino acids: CASSFNMNTEAFF. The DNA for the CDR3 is TGTGCCAGCAGCTTTAATATGAACACTGAAGCTTTCTTT.